This TCR beta chain was found in a study of T-cell memory formation after mild COVID-19. Overall study findings and caveats: Pre-infection memory showed some responding clones, and this suggested that cross-reactive memory joined. Among CD4+ contracting clones, most were CM and EM, and CD8+ ones EMRA. Clonal second-wave expansions that peaked on day 37 had unconfirmed SARS-CoV-2 specificity.

In its sample, this clonotype was seen a few times. Its antigen is currently unknown. 5'RACE, which relied on constant-segment primers, yielded TCR alpha and TCR beta cDNA libraries carrying sample barcodes and UMIs. TCRdb reprocessed the 5' RACE reads via MiXCR and lists one record per CDR3 protein. The profile shows about 350,000 distinct CDR3 sequences, roughly 15% of them singletons. Per the germline V gene, CDR1 is MGHDK and CDR2 is SYGVNS. The CDR3 runs to 12 residues. Deletions cut 0 bases from V and 6 bases from J, with 6 bases between. The sequence derives from a man aged 18 to 35 who had mild COVID-19 (a few samples of this study predate the infection). Cell type and time point are not known. Specimen: PBMCs or a T cell subset sorted from them (not recorded which). The rearrangement joins TRBV25-1 to TRBJ2-7; D is ambiguous. CDR3 residues: CASSEYTREQYF. CDR3 DNA sequence: TGTGCCAGCAGTGAATATACTCGCGAGCAGTACTTC.